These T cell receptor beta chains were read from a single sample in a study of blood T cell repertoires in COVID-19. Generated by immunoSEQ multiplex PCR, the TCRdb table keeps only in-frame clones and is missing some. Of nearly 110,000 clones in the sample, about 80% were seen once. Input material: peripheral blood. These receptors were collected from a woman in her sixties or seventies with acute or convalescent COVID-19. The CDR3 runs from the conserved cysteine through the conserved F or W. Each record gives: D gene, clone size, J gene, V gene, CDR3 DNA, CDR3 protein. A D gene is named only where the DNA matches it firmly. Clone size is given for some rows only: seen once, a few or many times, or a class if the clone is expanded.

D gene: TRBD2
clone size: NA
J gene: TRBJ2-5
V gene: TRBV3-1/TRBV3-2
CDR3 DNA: TGTGCCAGCAGCCACCTAGCGGTCGGGGAGACCCAGTACTTC
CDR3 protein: CASSHLAVGETQYF

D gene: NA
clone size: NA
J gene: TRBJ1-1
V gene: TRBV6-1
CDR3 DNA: TGTGCCAGCAGTGAGACAGCAGGGGACACTGAAGCTTTCTTT
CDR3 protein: CASSETAGDTEAFF

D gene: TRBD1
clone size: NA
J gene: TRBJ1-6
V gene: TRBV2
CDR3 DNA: TGTGCCAGCAGTGAAGAGGAGGGGGCTAATTCACCCCTCCACTTT
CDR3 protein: CASSEEEGANSPLHF

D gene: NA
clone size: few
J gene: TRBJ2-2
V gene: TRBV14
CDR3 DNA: TGTGCCAGCAGCCAACTAGTGACCGGGGAGCTGTTTTTT
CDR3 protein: CASSQLVTGELFF

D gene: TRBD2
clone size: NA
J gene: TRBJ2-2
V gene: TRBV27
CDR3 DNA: TGTGCCAGCAGTCCTCCGGGACTAGCGGACAACACCGGGGAGCTGTTTTTT
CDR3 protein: CASSPPGLADNTGELFF

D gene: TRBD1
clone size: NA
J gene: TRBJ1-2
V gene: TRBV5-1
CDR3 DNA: TGCGCCAGCAGCCTAGGACAGGCTAAAGACTATGGCTACACCTTC
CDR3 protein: CASSLGQAKDYGYTF

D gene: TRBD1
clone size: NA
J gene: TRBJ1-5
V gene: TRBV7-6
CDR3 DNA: TGTGCCAGCAGCTTAGCGCCGGGACAGGGCCAGCCCCAGCATTTT
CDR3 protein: CASSLAPGQGQPQHF

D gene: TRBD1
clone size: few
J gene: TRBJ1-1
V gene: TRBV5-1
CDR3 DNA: TGCGCCAGCAGCTCCCCACAGGGGGAGGGGATGAACACTGAAGCTTTCTTT
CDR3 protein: CASSSPQGEGMNTEAFF

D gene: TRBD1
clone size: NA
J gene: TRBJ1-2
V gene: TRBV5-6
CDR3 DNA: TGTGCCAGCAGCTTTAGGACAGGGCTTAACTATGGCTACACCTTC
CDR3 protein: CASSFRTGLNYGYTF

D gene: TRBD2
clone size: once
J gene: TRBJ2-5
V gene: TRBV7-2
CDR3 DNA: TGTGCCACCACTAGCGGGGGTACCCAAGAGACCCAGTACTTC
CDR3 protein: CATTSGGTQETQYF

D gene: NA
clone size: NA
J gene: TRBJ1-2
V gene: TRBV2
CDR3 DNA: TGTGCCAGCAGACAGGTCTATGGCTACACCTTC
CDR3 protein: CASRQVYGYTF

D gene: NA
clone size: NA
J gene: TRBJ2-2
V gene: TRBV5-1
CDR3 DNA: TGCGCCAGCAGCTTGGTAGGGGTGAACACCGGGGAGCTGTTTTTT
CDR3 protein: CASSLVGVNTGELFF

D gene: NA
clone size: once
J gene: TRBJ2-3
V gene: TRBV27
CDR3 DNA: TGTGCCAGCAGCCCCAAACAGGGACGCACAGATACGCAGTATTTT
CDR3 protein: CASSPKQGRTDTQYF

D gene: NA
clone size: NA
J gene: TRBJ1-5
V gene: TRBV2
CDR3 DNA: TGTGCCAGCAGCGCAGGGGCCTCGAATCAGCCCCAGCATTTT
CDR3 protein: CASSAGASNQPQHF

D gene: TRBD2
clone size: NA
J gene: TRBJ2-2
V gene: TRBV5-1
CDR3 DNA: TGCGCCAGCAGCCCGACTAGCGGGAACACCGGGGAGCTGTTTTTT
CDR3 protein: CASSPTSGNTGELFF

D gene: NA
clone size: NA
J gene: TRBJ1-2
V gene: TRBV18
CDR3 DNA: TGTGCCAGCTCACCACCAAACGGGGGCTATGGCTACACCTTC
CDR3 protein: CASSPPNGGYGYTF

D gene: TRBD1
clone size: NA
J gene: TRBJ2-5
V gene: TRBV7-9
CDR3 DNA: TGTGCCAGCAACCCAGGGAGACAGGGGGGGATCCAAGAGACCCAGTACTTC
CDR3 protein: CASNPGRQGGIQETQYF

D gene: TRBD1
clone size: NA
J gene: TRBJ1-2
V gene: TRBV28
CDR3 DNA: TGTGCCAGCAGTTTCTACCAGGGGGTGGATGGCTACACCTTC
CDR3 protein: CASSFYQGVDGYTF

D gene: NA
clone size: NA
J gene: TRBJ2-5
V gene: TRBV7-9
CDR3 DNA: TGTGCCAGCAGCTTAGAAGGACATCGGGAGACCCAGTACTTC
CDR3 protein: CASSLEGHRETQYF

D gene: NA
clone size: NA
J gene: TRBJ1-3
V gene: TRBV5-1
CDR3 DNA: TGCGCCAGCAGCTTGGGGGAGAGCATTGGAAACACCATATATTTT
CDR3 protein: CASSLGESIGNTIYF

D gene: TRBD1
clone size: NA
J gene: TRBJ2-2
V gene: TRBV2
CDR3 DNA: TGTGCCAGCAGCCCCGGGACAGGGCCCACCGGGGAGCTGTTTTTT
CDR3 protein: CASSPGTGPTGELFF

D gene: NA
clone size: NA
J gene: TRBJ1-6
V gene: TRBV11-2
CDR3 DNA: TGTGCCAGCAGCTTAGATCCAAAAAATTCACCCCTCCACTTT
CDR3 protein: CASSLDPKNSPLHF

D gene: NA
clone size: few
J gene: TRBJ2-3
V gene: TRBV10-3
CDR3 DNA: TGTGCCATCAGGACACAGGGGGACTACACAGATACGCAGTATTTT
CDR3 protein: CAIRTQGDYTDTQYF

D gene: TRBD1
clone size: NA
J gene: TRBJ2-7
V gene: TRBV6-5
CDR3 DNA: TGTGCCAGCAGGCTGGACAGGTCCTCCTACGAGCAGTACTTC
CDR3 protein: CASRLDRSSYEQYF

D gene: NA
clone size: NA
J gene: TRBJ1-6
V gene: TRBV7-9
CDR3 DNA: TGTGCCAGCACCTCCGGGTTCGCAGGGGTTAATTCACCCCTCCACTTT
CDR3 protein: CASTSGFAGVNSPLHF

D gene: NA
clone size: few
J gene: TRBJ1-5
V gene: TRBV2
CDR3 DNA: TGTGCCACCGCCAGACAGAGCAATCAGCCCCAGCATTTT
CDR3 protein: CATARQSNQPQHF

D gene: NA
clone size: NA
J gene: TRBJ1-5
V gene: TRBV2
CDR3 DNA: TGTGCCAGCAGTGAAGCGTGGGGGGGAGGCAATCAGCCCCAGCATTTT
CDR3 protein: CASSEAWGGGNQPQHF

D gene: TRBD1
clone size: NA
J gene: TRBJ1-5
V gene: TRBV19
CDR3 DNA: TGTGCCAGTAGTATGACCGGGACAGGGTACGGCAATCAGCCCCAGCATTTT
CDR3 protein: CASSMTGTGYGNQPQHF

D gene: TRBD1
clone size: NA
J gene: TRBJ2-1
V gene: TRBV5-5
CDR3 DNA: TGTGCCAGCAGATTTGGACAGGGGCAGCAGTTCTTC
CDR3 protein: CASRFGQGQQFF

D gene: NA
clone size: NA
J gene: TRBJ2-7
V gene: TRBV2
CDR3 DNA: TGTGCCAGCAGTGAACTCCCGGTTGGGCAGTACTTC
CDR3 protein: CASSELPVGQYF

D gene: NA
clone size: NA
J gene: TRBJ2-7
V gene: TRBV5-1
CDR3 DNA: TGCGCCAGCAGCTTGTTACAGAACTACGAGCAGTACTTC
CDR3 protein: CASSLLQNYEQYF

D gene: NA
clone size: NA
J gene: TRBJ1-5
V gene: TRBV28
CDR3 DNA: TGTGCCAGCAGTTTGGGCTTTGGTAATCAGCCCCAGCATTTT
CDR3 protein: CASSLGFGNQPQHF

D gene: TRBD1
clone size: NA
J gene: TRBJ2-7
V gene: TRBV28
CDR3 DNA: TGTGCCAGCAGTTTTGAGGGACAGGGATCCTACGAGCAGTACTTC
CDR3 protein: CASSFEGQGSYEQYF

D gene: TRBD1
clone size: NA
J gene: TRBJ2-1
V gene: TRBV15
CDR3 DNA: TGTGCCACCAGCTCCCGGACAGGGCTGCACAATGAGCAGTTCTTC
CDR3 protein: CATSSRTGLHNEQFF

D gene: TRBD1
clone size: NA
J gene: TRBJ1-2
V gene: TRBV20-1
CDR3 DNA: TGCAGTGCTAGTGTTACCCGGGACAGGGAAAACTATGGCTACACCTTC
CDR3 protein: CSASVTRDRENYGYTF

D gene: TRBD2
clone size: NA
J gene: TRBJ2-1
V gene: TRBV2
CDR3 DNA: TGTGCCAGCAGCCCCCTAGCGGGAAGCTACAATGAGCAGTTCTTC
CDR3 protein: CASSPLAGSYNEQFF

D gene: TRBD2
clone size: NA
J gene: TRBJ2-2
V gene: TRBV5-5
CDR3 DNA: TGTGCCAGCACCTTTAGAACTAGCGACCCCACCGGGGAGCTGTTTTTT
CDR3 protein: CASTFRTSDPTGELFF

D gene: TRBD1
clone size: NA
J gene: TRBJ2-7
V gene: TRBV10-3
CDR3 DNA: TGTGCCATCAGTGGAGGACAGGCCTACGAGCAGTACTTC
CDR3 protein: CAISGGQAYEQYF

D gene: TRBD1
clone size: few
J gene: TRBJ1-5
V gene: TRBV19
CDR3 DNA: TGTGCCAGTAGTCCCCAGGGACAGGGCAATCAGCCCCAGCATTTT
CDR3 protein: CASSPQGQGNQPQHF

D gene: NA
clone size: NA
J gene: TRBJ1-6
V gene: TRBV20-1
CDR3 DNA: TGCAGTGCTCGACTCGACTTGGCCCTCCACTTT
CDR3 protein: CSARLDLALHF

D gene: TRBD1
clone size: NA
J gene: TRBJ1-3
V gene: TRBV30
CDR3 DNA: TGTGCCTGGCGACTGACAGGGGTCTCGGGAAACACCATATATTTT
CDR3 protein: CAWRLTGVSGNTIYF

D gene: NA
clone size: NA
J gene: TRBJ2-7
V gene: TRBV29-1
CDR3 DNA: TGCAGCGCGTCCCCGACAGGCTCCTACGAGCAGTACTTC
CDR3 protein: CSASPTGSYEQYF

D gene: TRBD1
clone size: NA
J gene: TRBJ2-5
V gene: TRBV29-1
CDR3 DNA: TGCAGTGGATTGGTGGGACAGGGCCAAGAGACCCAGTACTTC
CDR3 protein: CSGLVGQGQETQYF

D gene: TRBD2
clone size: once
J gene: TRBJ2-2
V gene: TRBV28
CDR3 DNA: TGTGCCAGCAGTTCCCCGGGACTAGGGTTGAACACCGGGGAGCTGTTTTTT
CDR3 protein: CASSSPGLGLNTGELFF

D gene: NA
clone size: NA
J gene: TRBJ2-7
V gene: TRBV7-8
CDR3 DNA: TGTGCCAGCAGCCTGCAGGGTACCCTCTCCTACGAGCAGTACTTC
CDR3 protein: CASSLQGTLSYEQYF

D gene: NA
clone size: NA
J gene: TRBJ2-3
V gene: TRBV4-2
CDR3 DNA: TGTGCCAGCAGCCAAGAGCGAGCGAGTGAAGATACGCAGTATTTT
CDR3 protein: CASSQERASEDTQYF

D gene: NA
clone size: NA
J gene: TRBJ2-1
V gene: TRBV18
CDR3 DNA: TGTGCCAGCTCACCTCCACAGGGTTCCTACAATGAGCAGTTCTTC
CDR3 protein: CASSPPQGSYNEQFF

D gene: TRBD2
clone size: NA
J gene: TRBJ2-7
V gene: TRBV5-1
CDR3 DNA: TGCGCCAGCAGCTTTGGACTAGAGGTGGGGTCCGGGCAGTACTTC
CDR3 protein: CASSFGLEVGSGQYF